This T cell receptor (beta chain) came from a study of lung T cells in sarcoidosis with Löfgren's syndrome (dated by TCRdb to 2015 to 2018). Turning to the overall study: Sarcoidosis was described as a granulomatous, mainly pulmonary disease marked by CD4+ T cell accumulation in bronchoalveolar lavage fluid. The repertoire analyses were focused on Lofgren's syndrome patients. General findings and caveats noted by the study authors: Multiple Lofgren's syndrome patients were reported to share TRAV12-1 and TRBV2 CDR3 motifs, a finding that suggests public CD4+ TCR repertoires. TRAV12-1 and TRBV2 were reported as the most expanded V gene segments in Löfgren's syndrome patients compared with control subjects. In alphabeta pairing analysis, TRAV12-1 preferentially paired with TRBV2, and these paired TCRs showed CDR3 homology. Recognition of a sarcoidosis-associated antigen was only suggested; the antigen itself remained putative and unidentified.

The run used an Illumina MiSeq. TCRdb ran its own pipeline on the public reads, namely fastp trimming at Q25 and MiXCR clone calling, and kept in-frame beta chains. Rows are unified per CDR3 protein, each entry keeping the most common DNA and genes. The sample records 50,000 to 65,000 distinct CDR3 sequences, over 20% of which are singletons. The ten most abundant clones make up about 2% of the sample. Taken from cysteine to phenylalanine, the CDR3 has 12 residues. Only CDR3 DNA is held: 36 bases, read in frame from base 1. As to this clonotype: The antigen it recognizes is unknown. One end of the junction varies from germline; a read error may be responsible.

The sequencing sample was made of CD4+ T cells from PBMCs. The source of this sequence is a human donor with sarcoidosis (Löfgren's syndrome or another form), or a control subject (not recorded which). This chain joins TRBV12-3 or TRBV12-4 to TRBJ2-1; TRBD2 is possibly the D segment (6 matching bases). The sequenced DNA: TGTGCCGTGTCGGAGGGCTGGAATGAGCGGTTCTTC. It translates to CAVSEGWNERFF.